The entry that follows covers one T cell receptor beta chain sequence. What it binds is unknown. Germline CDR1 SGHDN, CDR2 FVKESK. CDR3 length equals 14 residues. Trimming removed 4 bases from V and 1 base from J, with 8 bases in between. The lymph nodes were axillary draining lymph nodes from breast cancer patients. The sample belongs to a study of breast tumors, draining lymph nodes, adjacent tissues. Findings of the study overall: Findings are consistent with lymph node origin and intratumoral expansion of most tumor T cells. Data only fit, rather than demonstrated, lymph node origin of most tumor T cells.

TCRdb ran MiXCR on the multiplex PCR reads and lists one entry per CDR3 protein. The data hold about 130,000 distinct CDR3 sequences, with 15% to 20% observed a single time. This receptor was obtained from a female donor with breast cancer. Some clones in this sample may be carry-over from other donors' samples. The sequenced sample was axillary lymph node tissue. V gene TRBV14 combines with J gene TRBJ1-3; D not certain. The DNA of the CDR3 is TGTGCCAGCAGCCGCTTAGGGTCTGGAAACACCATATATTTT. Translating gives CASSRLGSGNTIYF.